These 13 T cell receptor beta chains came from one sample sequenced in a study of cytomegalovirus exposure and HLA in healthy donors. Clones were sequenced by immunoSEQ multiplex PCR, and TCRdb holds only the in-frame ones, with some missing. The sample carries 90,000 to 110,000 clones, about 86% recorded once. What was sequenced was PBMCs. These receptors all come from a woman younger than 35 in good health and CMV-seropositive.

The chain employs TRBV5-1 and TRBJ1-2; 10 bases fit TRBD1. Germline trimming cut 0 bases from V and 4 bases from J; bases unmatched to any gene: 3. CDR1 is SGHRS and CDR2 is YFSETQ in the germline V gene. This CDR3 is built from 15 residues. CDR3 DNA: TGCGCCAGCAGCTTGGGATGGGACAGGGGCTATGGCTACACCTTC. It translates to CASSLGWDRGYGYTF.

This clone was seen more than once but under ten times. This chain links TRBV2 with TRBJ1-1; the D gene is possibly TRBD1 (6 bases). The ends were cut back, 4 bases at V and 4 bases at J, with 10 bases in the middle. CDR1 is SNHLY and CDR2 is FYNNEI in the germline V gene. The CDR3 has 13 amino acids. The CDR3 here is CASSAQGSTEAFF. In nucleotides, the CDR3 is TGTGCCAGCAGTGCTCAGGGGAGCACTGAAGCTTTCTTT. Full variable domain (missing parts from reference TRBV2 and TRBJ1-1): EPEVTQTPSHQVTQMGQEVILRCVPISNHLYFYWYRQILGQKVEFLVSFYNNEISEKSEIFDDQFSVERPDGSNFTLKIRSTKLEDSAMYFCASSAQGSTEAFFGQGTRLTVV.

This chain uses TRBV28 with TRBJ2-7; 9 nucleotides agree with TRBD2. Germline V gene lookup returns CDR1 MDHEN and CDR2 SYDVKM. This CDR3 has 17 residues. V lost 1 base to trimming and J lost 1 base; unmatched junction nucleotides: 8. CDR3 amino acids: CASSLLTSGLISYEQYF. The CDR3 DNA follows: TGTGCCAGCAGTTTATTGACTAGCGGCCTTATTTCCTACGAGCAGTACTTC. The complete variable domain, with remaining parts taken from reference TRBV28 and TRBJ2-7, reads DVKVTQSSRYLVKRTGEKVFLECVQDMDHENMFWYRQDPGLGLRLIYFSYDVKMKEKGDIPEGYSVSREKKERFSLILESASTNQTSMYLCASSLLTSGLISYEQYFGPGTRLTVT.

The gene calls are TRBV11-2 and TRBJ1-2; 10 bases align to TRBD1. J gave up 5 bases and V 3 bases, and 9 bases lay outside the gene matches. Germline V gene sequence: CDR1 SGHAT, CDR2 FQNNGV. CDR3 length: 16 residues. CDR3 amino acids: CASSFLVGQGWYGYTF. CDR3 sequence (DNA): TGTGCCAGCAGCTTCCTAGTGGGACAGGGGTGGTATGGCTACACCTTC.

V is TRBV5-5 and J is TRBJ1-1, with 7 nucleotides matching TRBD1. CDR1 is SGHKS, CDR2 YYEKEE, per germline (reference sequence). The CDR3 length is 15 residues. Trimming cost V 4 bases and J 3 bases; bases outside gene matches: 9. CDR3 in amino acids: CASSPQGDLYTEAFF. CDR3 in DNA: TGTGCCAGCAGCCCGCAGGGGGACCTGTACACTGAAGCTTTCTTT.

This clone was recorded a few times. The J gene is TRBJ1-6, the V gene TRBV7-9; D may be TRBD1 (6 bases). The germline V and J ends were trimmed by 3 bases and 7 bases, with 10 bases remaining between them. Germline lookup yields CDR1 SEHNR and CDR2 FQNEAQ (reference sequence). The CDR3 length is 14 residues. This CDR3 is CASSFVQGNSPLHF. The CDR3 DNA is TGTGCCAGCAGCTTCGTACAGGGCAATTCACCCCTCCACTTT.

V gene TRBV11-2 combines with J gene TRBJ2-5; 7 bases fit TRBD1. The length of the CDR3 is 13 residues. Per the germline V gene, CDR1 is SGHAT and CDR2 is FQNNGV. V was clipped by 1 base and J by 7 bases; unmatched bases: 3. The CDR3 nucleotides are TGTGCCAGCAGCTTAGGACAGGGAGTGACCCAGTACTTC. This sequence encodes CASSLGQGVTQYF.

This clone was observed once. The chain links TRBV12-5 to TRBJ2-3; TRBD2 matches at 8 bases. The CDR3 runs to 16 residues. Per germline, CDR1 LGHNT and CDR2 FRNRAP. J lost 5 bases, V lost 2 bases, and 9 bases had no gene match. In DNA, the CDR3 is TGTGCTAGTGGTTTGCGGCTGAGCGGGAGCGGAGATACGCAGTATTTT. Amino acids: CASGLRLSGSGDTQYF.

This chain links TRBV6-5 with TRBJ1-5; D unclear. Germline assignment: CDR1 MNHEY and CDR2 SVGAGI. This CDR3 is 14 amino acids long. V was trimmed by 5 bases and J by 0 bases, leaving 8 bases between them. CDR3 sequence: CASSSIGSNQPQHF. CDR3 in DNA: TGTGCCAGCAGTAGCATTGGTAGCAATCAGCCCCAGCATTTT.

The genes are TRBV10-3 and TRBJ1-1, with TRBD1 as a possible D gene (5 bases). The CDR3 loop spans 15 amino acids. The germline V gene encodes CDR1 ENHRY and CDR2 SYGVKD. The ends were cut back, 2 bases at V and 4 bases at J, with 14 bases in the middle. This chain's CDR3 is CAISEPEGAVTEAFF. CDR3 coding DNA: TGTGCCATCAGTGAGCCGGAAGGGGCTGTCACTGAAGCTTTCTTT.

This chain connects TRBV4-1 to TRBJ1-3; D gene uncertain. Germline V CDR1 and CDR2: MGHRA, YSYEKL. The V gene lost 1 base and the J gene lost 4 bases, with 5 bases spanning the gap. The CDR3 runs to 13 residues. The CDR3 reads CASSQVGGNTIYF. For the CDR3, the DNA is TGCGCCAGCAGCCAAGTCGGGGGAAACACCATATATTTT.

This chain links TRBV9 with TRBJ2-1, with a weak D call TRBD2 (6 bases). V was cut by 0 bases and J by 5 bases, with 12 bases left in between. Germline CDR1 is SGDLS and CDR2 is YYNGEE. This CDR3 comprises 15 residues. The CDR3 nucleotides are TGTGCCAGCAGCGTAGAGGACTACGCCAACAATGAGCAGTTCTTC. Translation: CASSVEDYANNEQFF.

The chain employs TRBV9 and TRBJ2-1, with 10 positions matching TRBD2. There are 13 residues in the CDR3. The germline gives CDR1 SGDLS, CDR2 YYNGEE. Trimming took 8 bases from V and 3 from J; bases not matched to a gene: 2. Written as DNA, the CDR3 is TGTGCCAGTCGGACTAGCGGCTACAATGAGCAGTTCTTC. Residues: CASRTSGYNEQFF.